The rows below give T cell receptor beta chains drawn from one sample of a study of PD-1 blockade in classical Hodgkin lymphoma. Assay: immunoSEQ multiplex PCR; the TCRdb copy retains only in-frame clones and omits some. Of some 70,000 clones listed, approximately 93% were seen once; the top ten hold roughly 2.6%. Input material: peripheral blood mononuclear cells (PBMCs). The source is a human donor with classical Hodgkin lymphoma. Both conserved end residues are part of each CDR3.

CDR3: CASRQGHTEAFF
J: TRBJ1-1
V: TRBV10-2

CDR3: CASSYDPGSSGNTIYF
J: TRBJ1-3
V: TRBV6-5

CDR3: CAWRGQGANYGYTF
J: TRBJ1-2
V: TRBV30

CDR3: CASSQPGQPYEQYF
J: TRBJ2-7
V: TRBV5-4

CDR3: CASRVTGTGSYNEQFF
J: TRBJ2-1
V: TRBV13

CDR3: CASSLSGRGNEQFF
J: TRBJ2-1
V: TRBV5-1

CDR3: CASSFQGLATNEKLFF
J: TRBJ1-4
V: TRBV7-9

CDR3: CASSPSIGYEQYF
J: TRBJ2-7
V: TRBV4-3

CDR3: CASSPDANRGLVRDTQYF
J: TRBJ2-3
V: TRBV18

CDR3: CASSLPGKDGGELFF
J: TRBJ2-2
V: TRBV5-1

CDR3: CASSGRDRVFDTGELFF
J: TRBJ2-2
V: TRBV5-6

CDR3: CASSYPGTVNEQFF
J: TRBJ2-1
V: TRBV28

CDR3: CASSLGGSQHTQYF
J: TRBJ2-3
V: TRBV7-9

CDR3: CASQATPGTYEQYF
J: TRBJ2-7
V: TRBV28

CDR3: CASSRLTGAYEQYF
J: TRBJ2-7
V: TRBV11-1

CDR3: CASSPRNRDSTDTQYF
J: TRBJ2-3
V: TRBV21-1

CDR3: CASSGALVGLQWNTGELFF
J: TRBJ2-2
V: TRBV2

CDR3: CASSSLGASTDTQYF
J: TRBJ2-3
V: TRBV7-8

CDR3: CASSLGGPGTDTQYF
J: TRBJ2-3
V: TRBV9

CDR3: CASSYSPGNNEQFF
J: TRBJ2-1
V: TRBV6-5

CDR3: CASSGGQGWGLDTQYF
J: TRBJ2-3
V: TRBV6-1

CDR3: CASTKRGMGQGYEQYF
J: TRBJ2-7
V: TRBV19

CDR3: CASSFEPGLSYEQYF
J: TRBJ2-7
V: TRBV5-1

CDR3: CASSFGRSSSYNEQFF
J: TRBJ2-1
V: TRBV13

CDR3: CASSYEGVYGYTF
J: TRBJ1-2
V: TRBV6-6

CDR3: CASSQDLINSPLHF
J: TRBJ1-6
V: TRBV5-1

CDR3: CSARDGGYTF
J: TRBJ1-2
V: TRBV20-1

CDR3: CASSLGTGMKSPLHF
J: TRBJ1-6
V: TRBV7-3

CDR3: CASSVGAGGAYEQYF
J: TRBJ2-7
V: TRBV9

CDR3: CASSPSPDYGYTF
J: TRBJ1-2
V: TRBV6-5

CDR3: CASSLFQGDTQYF
J: TRBJ2-3
V: TRBV11-3

CDR3: CASSWTGTQPQHF
J: TRBJ1-5
V: TRBV7-8

CDR3: CSVTGVAPETQYF
J: TRBJ2-5
V: TRBV29-1

CDR3: CASSLAGSYGYTF
J: TRBJ1-2
V: TRBV11-2

CDR3: CASSPSPPDTQYF
J: TRBJ2-3
V: TRBV7-2

CDR3: CASSTDGHEAFF
J: TRBJ1-1
V: TRBV18

CDR3: CAGEGMNTEAFF
J: TRBJ1-1
V: TRBV10-1

CDR3: CASNRSGVGYSNQPQHF
J: TRBJ1-5
V: TRBV7-6

CDR3: CASSQGQQLNSPLHF
J: TRBJ1-6
V: TRBV4-3

CDR3: CASGLVRWGQGDYNEQFF
J: TRBJ2-1
V: TRBV12-5

CDR3: CSVERAGLTDTQYF
J: TRBJ2-3
V: TRBV29-1

CDR3: CASSQNTYRGLEAFF
J: TRBJ1-1
V: TRBV7-9

CDR3: CASSGRGQGYTF
J: TRBJ1-2
V: TRBV4-1

CDR3: CSAPRADTQYF
J: TRBJ2-3
V: TRBV20-1

CDR3: CASSPLGDTQYF
J: TRBJ2-3
V: TRBV4-2

CDR3: CASSLIRGYNEQFF
J: TRBJ2-1
V: TRBV7-2

CDR3: CASSPGGSSYEQYF
J: TRBJ2-7
V: TRBV11-3

CDR3: CASSLLGLVMTPETQYF
J: TRBJ2-5
V: TRBV27

CDR3: CARSYRGQQFF
J: TRBJ2-1
V: TRBV7-5

CDR3: CASGLGVTPHTF
J: TRBJ1-2
V: TRBV12-5

CDR3: CASSHGGGGNTIYF
J: TRBJ1-3
V: TRBV28

CDR3: CASSLVTPYNEQFF
J: TRBJ2-1
V: TRBV5-1

CDR3: CASSRGASYEQYF
J: TRBJ2-7
V: TRBV4-2

CDR3: CASSPPGLAGDNEQFF
J: TRBJ2-1
V: TRBV14

CDR3: CASSLAWPGPQETQYF
J: TRBJ2-5
V: TRBV7-2

CDR3: CASSEEGTSLSYEQYF
J: TRBJ2-7
V: TRBV2